What follows is one TCR beta chain and its context. Generated by immunoSEQ multiplex PCR, the TCRdb table keeps only in-frame clones and is missing some. The table shows about 150,000 clones, with approximately 88% occurring only once. This sample stems from a study of control samples from healthy donors and cancer patients. The germline V gene encodes CDR1 SEHNR and CDR2 FQNEAQ (reference sequence). CDR3 length equals 15 residues. V lost 2 bases, J lost 0 bases, and 10 bases lay in between. What was sequenced was blood. This sequence joins TRBV7-9 and TRBJ1-1; D is ambiguous. This TCR was sampled from a man aged 25-45 years in good health. The CDR3 region is CASSLQAQVNTEAFF. CDR3 DNA: TGTGCCAGCAGCTTACAAGCCCAGGTGAACACTGAAGCTTTCTTT.